Listed below are T cell receptor beta chains from one sample, sequenced in a study of T cell responses to AZD1222 COVID-19 vaccine. Clones were read by immunoSEQ multiplex PCR, and TCRdb kept only the in-frame ones, dropping some. Of about 180,000 clones listed, 88% are singletons. The sequencing here drew on peripheral blood, taken 28 days after the second AZD1222 dose. These receptors all come from an adult who received the AZD1222 COVID-19 vaccine. CDR3s include the opening cysteine and the closing phenylalanine or tryptophan. The D gene is left open where the match is weak. Clone size, where shown, is once, few, many, or a class for clones that have expanded.

v_call: TRBV6-5
clone_size: NA
d_call: NA
j_call: TRBJ2-2
cdr3_aa: CASGAGTNTGELFF
cdr3_nt: TGTGCCTCAGGGGCAGGGACCAACACCGGGGAGCTGTTTTTT

v_call: TRBV4-2
clone_size: NA
d_call: TRBD2
j_call: TRBJ2-2
cdr3_aa: CASSPGLAGGPGVSGELFF
cdr3_nt: TGTGCCAGCAGCCCCGGACTAGCGGGGGGGCCAGGGGTGAGCGGGGAGCTGTTTTTT

v_call: TRBV19
clone_size: NA
d_call: NA
j_call: TRBJ1-2
cdr3_aa: CASSIAGRPNGYTF
cdr3_nt: TGTGCCAGTAGTATTGCAGGAAGACCAAATGGCTACACCTTC

v_call: TRBV6-5
clone_size: NA
d_call: NA
j_call: TRBJ1-1
cdr3_aa: CASERTGNTEAFF
cdr3_nt: TGTGCCAGTGAGAGGACGGGGAACACTGAAGCTTTCTTT

v_call: TRBV9
clone_size: NA
d_call: NA
j_call: TRBJ2-3
cdr3_aa: CASSVGSVADTQYF
cdr3_nt: TGTGCCAGCAGCGTAGGGTCCGTTGCAGATACGCAGTATTTT

v_call: TRBV28
clone_size: NA
d_call: NA
j_call: TRBJ1-1
cdr3_aa: CASSPRRPTGPLAEAFF
cdr3_nt: TGTGCCAGCAGTCCCCGACGCCCGACAGGACCTCTCGCTGAAGCTTTCTTT

v_call: TRBV29-1
clone_size: NA
d_call: NA
j_call: TRBJ1-3
cdr3_aa: CSFTSSGNTIYF
cdr3_nt: TGCAGCTTTACGAGCTCTGGAAACACCATATATTTT

v_call: TRBV5-1
clone_size: NA
d_call: TRBD1
j_call: TRBJ2-7
cdr3_aa: CASRHETGLYEQYF
cdr3_nt: TGCGCCAGCAGACATGAGACAGGGCTCTACGAGCAGTACTTC

v_call: TRBV6-1
clone_size: NA
d_call: NA
j_call: TRBJ1-1
cdr3_aa: CASSEAGQGVTEAFF
cdr3_nt: TGTGCCAGCAGTGAAGCCGGCCAGGGAGTTACTGAAGCTTTCTTT

v_call: TRBV7-9
clone_size: few
d_call: NA
j_call: TRBJ1-2
cdr3_aa: CASSQGNYGYTF
cdr3_nt: TGTGCCAGCTCCCAGGGGAACTATGGCTACACCTTC